This T cell receptor (beta chain) was observed in a study of graft-versus-host responses after intestinal transplantation (dated by TCRdb to the early 2020s). For the study in its entirety: The transplants that recipients got were multivisceral, liver-intestinal, or isolated intestinal. Graft-versus-host and host-versus-graft alloreactive T cell clones were tracked in the graft, circulation and bone marrow after intestinal transplantation using bulk TCR-beta CDR3 sequencing. A peak of at least 4% donor T cells among recipient peripheral blood mononuclear cells was the definition used for donor T cell macrochimerism. The cohort enrolled about two dozen intestinal transplant recipients including one retransplant, and a few patients lacking pretransplant specimens were excluded. Rather than being sequenced by the commercial service, samples from three later patients were sequenced in-house on an Illumina MiSeq and processed with MiXCR. Alloreactive clones were identified by sequencing pre-transplant mixed lymphocyte reaction products and comparing these products with unstimulated pre-transplant donor and recipient T cells. All recipients received anti-thymocyte globulin induction followed by maintenance tacrolimus and steroids for roughly three years. General conclusions and limits of the study: GvH clones were detected in recipient bone marrow, and some of these GvH clones were observed earlier in ileal mucosa or blood, consistent with an intestinal mucosal origin. Peak levels of circulating GvH clones were associated with declines in HvG clones early after transplant. Patients with donor T cell macrochimerism had high GvH to HvG T cell clonal ratios in their allografts. The conclusions were limited by the relatively low number and heterogeneity of the intestinal transplant patients.

V is pared back by 8 bases and J by 2 bases, with 7 bases lying between the germline termini. Measured from the cysteine to the phenylalanine, the CDR3 is 12 residues long. The CDR3 DNA has 36 bases and is translated from base 1. CDR1 MNHNS and CDR2 SASEGT are derived from the germline V gene. Relative to its sample, this clone is medium-sized (0.01 to 0.1%). Base qualities are not provided; no much larger clone lies one nucleotide away. The sample's time point label is to be understood as: cells obtained before transplantation from donor or recipient. Mixed lymphocyte reactions plated about 200,000 CFSE-labeled pre-transplant responders with about 200,000 irradiated violet-dye-labeled stimulators and were cultured for six to seven days. After the mixed lymphocyte reaction, proliferating CD3+CD4+CFSE-low and CD3+CD8+CFSE-low responder cells were FACS-sorted on a BD Influx sorter. Library method: the immunoSEQ multiplex PCR assay. In most patients, genomic DNA was isolated using the Qiagen DNeasy Blood and Tissue Kit and sent frozen to Adaptive Biotechnologies for TCR sequencing. For most patients, high-throughput TCR-beta CDR3 sequencing of genomic DNA was performed by Adaptive Biotechnologies. Per the original workflow: Adaptive's ImmunoSEQ software supplied the TCR sequencing data for approximately 18 patients, while MiXCR and VDJtools were used to process a few other patients. To correct CD4 versus CD8 sorting errors, sequences present in both subsets at a frequency ratio below 5:1 were removed. CDR3 nucleotide sequences shared between donor and recipient were removed because the origin of such sequences could not be assigned. At least 2-fold expansion over unstimulated cells and a minimum CFSE-low frequency of 0.002% (template counts) or 0.001% (read counts) were required for clones to be classified as alloreactive. Mappable clones were those detected in sequenced pre-transplant spleen, lymph node, or MLR CFSE-low populations of the donor or recipient. Cumulative frequency of alloreactive clones was calculated as a percentage of all sequences weighted by copy number. As stored in TCRdb, this immuneACCESS dataset retains in-frame rearrangements with V and J assigned. A fraction of the clones does not appear; measured against another copy, unresolved V genes explain less than half of the discrepancy, and the remainder lacks a known reason. The V and J calls and clone size were taken over from that table, and D and trimming were inferred from the DNA. A total of some 4,400 clones appear in this sample, approximately 25% of them only once. The ten biggest clones cover 4.5% to 5.5% of the sample.

The clonotype originates from a human patient who received an intestinal transplant. The chain uses TRBV6-1 and TRBJ1-5; the D gene is unclear. Sequenced material: alloreactive CD4+ T cells from a mixed lymphocyte reaction culture, taken before intestinal transplant. Interpreted using the paper, the cell subset or site label stands for: CFSE-low proliferating T cells sorted from approximately 6-day pre-transplant mixed lymphocyte reaction (GvH or HvG direction). The sequence in DNA is TGTGCCAGCGGAAGGGGCAATCAGCCCCAGCATTTT. Its protein is CASGRGNQPQHF.